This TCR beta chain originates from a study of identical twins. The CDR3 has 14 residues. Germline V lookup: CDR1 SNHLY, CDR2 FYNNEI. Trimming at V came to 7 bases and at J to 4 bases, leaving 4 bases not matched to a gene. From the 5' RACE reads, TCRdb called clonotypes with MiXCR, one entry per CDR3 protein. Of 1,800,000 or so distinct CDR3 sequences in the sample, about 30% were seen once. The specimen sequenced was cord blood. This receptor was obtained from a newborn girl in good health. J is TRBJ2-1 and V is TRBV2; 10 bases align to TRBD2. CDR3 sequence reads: CASKWTSGYNEQFF. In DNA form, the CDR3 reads TGTGCCAGCAAATGGACTAGCGGTTACAATGAGCAGTTCTTC.